A single sample is the source of the 11 T cell receptor beta chains below, sequenced in a study of blood T cell repertoires in COVID-19 (dated by TCRdb to 2019 to 2021). Library creation used the immunoSEQ multiplex PCR assay. Drawn from immuneACCESS, this table holds only the in-frame rearrangements with V and J called that TCRdb kept. Clones are partly lost; checked studies trace under half to an unresolved V gene and leave the rest unexplained. The sample table shows 90,000 to 150,000 clones, and roughly nine tenths are seen once. 6% to 9.5% of the sample lies in the top ten. Sequenced material: peripheral blood. The receptors come from a man in his sixties or seventies who had recovered from COVID-19.

This clone was seen more than once but under ten times. The gene calls are TRBV4-1 and TRBJ1-2; D remains ambiguous. V shed 4 bases and J shed 0 bases, with 18 bases lying between them. This CDR3 contains 17 residues. The germline V gene has CDR1 MGHRA and CDR2 YSYEKL. The chain's CDR3 is CASSPQDVVRSNYGYTF. The CDR3 DNA sequence: TGCGCCAGCAGCCCTCAAGATGTCGTCAGATCTAACTATGGCTACACCTTC.

The CDR3 loop reads CASSTQSSNQPQHF. CDR3 nucleotide sequence: TGTGCCAGCAGTACACAGAGTAGCAATCAGCCCCAGCATTTT. This sequence joins TRBV27 and TRBJ1-5; unclear D gene. The V gene's germline CDR1 is MNHEY and CDR2 SMNVEV (reference sequence). The CDR3 totals 14 residues. The V end was cut by 5 bases, the J end by 0 bases, with 8 bases between.

The chain has TRBV20-1 and TRBJ1-1; D call uncertain. V was pared by 5 bases and J by 6 bases, with 10 bases between. The length of the CDR3 is 11 residues. CDR1 and CDR2 from the germline V gene are DFQATT and SNEGSKA (reference sequence). CDR3 in amino acids: CSAYQTPEAFF. For the CDR3, the DNA is TGCAGTGCTTACCAGACACCTGAAGCTTTCTTT.

V gene TRBV6-5 combines with J gene TRBJ2-7; 10 bases line up with TRBD1. This CDR3 has 14 amino acids. J lost 5 bases, V lost 5 bases, and 6 bases had no gene match. CDR1 and CDR2 (germline): MNHEY, SVGAGI. CDR3 residues: CASSTRQGADEQYF. CDR3 DNA sequence: TGTGCCAGCAGTACGCGACAGGGGGCGGACGAGCAGTACTTC.

The chain employs TRBV7-2 and TRBJ1-1; TRBD1 might be the D (5 bases). Germline CDR1 SGHTA, CDR2 FQGNSA. The CDR3 covers 15 residues. V lost 5 bases and J lost 3, with 16 bases in between. CDR3 nucleotides: TGTGCCAGCAGCACAGCCCCGGGGGGACACACTGAAGCTTTCTTT. Amino acid sequence: CASSTAPGGHTEAFF.

The chain uses TRBV7-3 and TRBJ2-2; D remains unclear. The CDR3 spans 17 residues. The V gene lost 1 base and the J gene lost 0 bases, with 12 bases spanning the gap. Germline V gene sequence: CDR1 SGHTA, CDR2 FQGTGA. CDR3 sequence (DNA): TGTGCCAGCAGCTTAATGGCGGTGGTCGCGAACACCGGGGAGCTGTTTTTT. It specifies CASSLMAVVANTGELFF.

The chain has TRBV3-1 (or the pseudogene TRBV3-2) and TRBJ2-3; the match to TRBD2 covers 9 bases. The CDR3 is made up of 16 amino acids. Looked up from germline, CDR1 is LGHDT and CDR2 is YNNKEL (reference sequence). Trimming cost V 1 base and J 3 bases; bases outside gene matches: 5. In DNA form, the CDR3 reads TGTGCCAGCAGCCAAGGGGCGGGAGGGTGGACAGATACGCAGTATTTT. Its protein product is CASSQGAGGWTDTQYF.

This chain uses TRBV19 with TRBJ1-2, with TRBD1 identical over 10 bases. V gave up 3 bases and J gave up 6 bases; unmatched junction bases: 7. CDR1 and CDR2 (germline): LNHDA, SQIVND (reference sequence). The CDR3 loop spans 15 amino acids. The DNA of the CDR3 is TGTGCCAGTAGTATTATGGACAGGGGGAATGATGGCTACACCTTC. Translated: CASSIMDRGNDGYTF. Supplemented by reference TRBV19 and TRBJ1-2, the full variable domain reads DGGITQSPKYLFRKEGQNVTLSCEQNLNHDAMYWYRQDPGQGLRLIYYSQIVNDFQKGDIAEGYSVSREKKESFPLTVTSAQKNPTAFYLCASSIMDRGNDGYTFGSGTRLTVV.

The chain links TRBV2 to TRBJ1-5; TRBD1 is a possible D gene (5 bases). Deletions cut 2 bases from V and 2 bases from J, with 7 bases between. Germline CDR1 and CDR2: SNHLY and FYNNEI. The CDR3 has 14 residues. CDR3 in DNA: TGTGCCAGCAGTGAAACCAGGGGCAATCAGCCCCAGCATTTT. Its protein product is CASSETRGNQPQHF.

The CDR3 here is CASSLLARAGELFF. The CDR3 DNA follows: TGTGCCAGCAGTTTACTAGCGCGGGCCGGGGAGCTGTTTTTT. The V gene is TRBV27, the J gene TRBJ2-2, with D maybe TRBD2 (6 bases). The CDR3 is made up of 14 amino acids. Germline CDR1 reads MNHEY; CDR2 reads SMNVEV (reference sequence). Trimming cost V 2 bases and J 6 bases, with 10 bases left between them.

This chain links TRBV28 with TRBJ1-6; D is ambiguous. CDR1 and CDR2 (germline): MDHEN, SYDVKM. The CDR3 totals 14 residues. Between the trimmed V and J ends, which lost 3 bases and 4 bases, there was a span of 7 bases. CDR3 region: CASSLVTYNSPLHF. The CDR3 DNA reads TGTGCCAGCAGTTTGGTGACTTATAATTCACCCCTCCACTTT.